This T cell receptor (beta chain) was identified in a study of OX40 agonist ivuxolimab in advanced cancers. About the study: Patients got intravenous ivuxolimab at 0.01 to 10 mg/kg every 2 weeks. Study results and caveats: Relative to CD4+ cells, CD8+ T cells on average had more expanded clones. Clonal expansion among partial responders at 0.1-3.0 mg/kg ranked near the lowest.

The CDR3 has 14 amino acids. V lost 4 bases and J 4 bases, leaving 14 bases between the germline ends. The germline V gene encodes CDR1 SGHNT and CDR2 YYREEE (reference sequence). Here immunoSEQ multiplex PCR was the method, and the copy in TCRdb shows in-frame clones only, minus some. The sample has about 130,000 clones; over 75% are singletons. In this sample, this clone turned up once. What it binds is not known. This chain links TRBV5-4 with TRBJ1-1, with a possible D match to TRBD1 (5 bases). The source was CD4+ or CD8+ T cells sorted from blood, collected in a trial of the OX40 agonist ivuxolimab. This receptor was taken from an adult with an advanced solid tumor such as melanoma, head and neck, liver or kidney cancer. The CDR3 sequence is CASSTTQDVTEAFF. Here the CDR3 DNA reads TGTGCCAGCAGCACAACACAGGATGTCACTGAAGCTTTCTTT.